This T cell receptor beta chain was obtained from a study of shared T cell receptors in the human thymus. Per the germline V gene, CDR1 is MNHNS and CDR2 is SASEGT. CDR3 length: 15 amino acids. Between the trimmed V and J ends, which lost 7 bases and 2 bases, there was a span of 18 bases. Clones were sequenced by immunoSEQ multiplex PCR, and TCRdb holds only the in-frame ones, with some missing. This table has approximately 660,000 clones, roughly 90% appearing once. This same sample was also taken into another study, of human thymus T cells. That work adds: Donors were healthy Finnish babies undergoing corrective operations for congenital heart defects. The study used thymus tissue resected during corrective heart surgery.

The sample comprised thymocytes. The chain employs TRBV6-1 and TRBJ2-7; D is perhaps TRBD1 (7 bases). This TCR was sampled from a boy younger than two with a congenital heart defect. CDR3 in amino acids: CASTHAGQNPYEQYF. The CDR3 DNA reads TGTGCCAGCACCCATGCGGGACAGAATCCCTACGAGCAGTACTTC.